The 5 T cell receptor beta chains listed next were all sequenced from one sample in a study of T cell changes during pregnancy in multiple sclerosis. TCRdb's copy holds only in-frame clones and misses some; the assay was immunoSEQ multiplex PCR. The sample holds 85,000 to 130,000 clones, approximately 90% seen once. The sample was peripheral blood, taken after pregnancy. These receptors originate from a female donor with multiple sclerosis, enrolled in a pregnancy study.

This chain uses TRBV30 with TRBJ2-2, with TRBD1 matching 8 bases. The CDR3 loop spans 15 amino acids. With V trimmed by 5 bases and J by 0 bases, 5 bases remained unmatched. Germline lookup yields CDR1 GTSNPN and CDR2 SVGIG (reference sequence). The CDR3, as DNA: TGTGCCTGGGGACAGGGATGGGCGAACACCGGGGAGCTGTTTTTT. It is translated as CAWGQGWANTGELFF.

The V call is TRBV28, the J call TRBJ1-5; no definite D call. Germline CDR1 MDHEN, CDR2 SYDVKM. The CDR3 covers 14 residues. Trimming removed 3 bases from V and 9 bases from J, with 15 bases in between. The CDR3 bases are TGTGCCAGCAGTTTGAGGACGGGAGTAAGGCCCCAGCATTTT. It specifies CASSLRTGVRPQHF.

The chain joins TRBV14 to TRBJ2-7; a possible D gene is TRBD1 (6 bases). The CDR3 has 16 amino acids. Germline assignment: CDR1 SGHDN and CDR2 FVKESK. V shed 4 bases and J shed 3 bases, with 19 bases lying between them. The CDR3 loop is CASSPWGWDNIYEQYF. The CDR3 DNA reads TGTGCCAGCAGCCCGTGGGGATGGGACAACATCTACGAGCAGTACTTC.

This clone was counted once. The chain has TRBV4-1 and TRBJ1-5; D might be TRBD1 (6 bases). V was clipped by 0 bases and J by 7 bases, with 16 bases between them. The CDR3 extends over 16 amino acids. Germline CDR1 reads MGHRA; CDR2 reads YSYEKL. CDR3 region: CASSQDGGRGDQPQHF. CDR3 coding DNA: TGCGCCAGCAGCCAAGATGGGGGCAGGGGAGACCAGCCCCAGCATTTT.

This clone was found once. The chain employs TRBV7-8 and TRBJ2-2; TRBD1 is a possible D gene (5 bases). V was pared by 6 bases and J by 6 bases, with 11 bases between. The CDR3 is made up of 13 amino acids. Germline V CDR1 and CDR2: SGHVS, FQNEAQ. The CDR3 sequence is CASRFTGAGELFF. The CDR3 nucleotides read TGTGCCAGCAGATTTACAGGCGCCGGGGAGCTGTTTTTT.